This T cell receptor beta chain came from a study of metastatic and nonmetastatic thyroid tumors. Background on the study: Thyroid patients, malignant and benign, had repertoires compared across blood and tumor or nodule tissue.

This clone is categorized as medium-sized. What it binds is unknown. Broader study findings: Malignant thyroid tumors reportedly had TCR beta diversity that was significantly higher than in benign nodules, in blood and tumor.

All patients were treatment-naive before thyroid surgery. MiXCR reprocessed the PCR reads for TCRdb. The table has 11,000 to 15,000 clones, about 25% seen once; the top ten hold approximately 9.9%. Source material: tumor tissue. The clonotype originates from a female donor with papillary thyroid cancer or a benign thyroid nodule (not recorded which). Some clones in this sample may be carry-over from other donors' samples.

The CDR3 DNA follows: TGCAGTGCTAGAGGAGGAGACAGGGTGTTGGAGCAGTACTTC. It codes for CSARGGDRVLEQYF. This chain links TRBV20-1 with TRBJ2-7; 7 nucleotides match TRBD1. In germline, CDR1 is DFQATT, CDR2 SNEGSKA (reference sequence). This CDR3 region has 14 residues. Unmatched junction bases numbered 10, after V lost 1 base and J lost 7 bases.